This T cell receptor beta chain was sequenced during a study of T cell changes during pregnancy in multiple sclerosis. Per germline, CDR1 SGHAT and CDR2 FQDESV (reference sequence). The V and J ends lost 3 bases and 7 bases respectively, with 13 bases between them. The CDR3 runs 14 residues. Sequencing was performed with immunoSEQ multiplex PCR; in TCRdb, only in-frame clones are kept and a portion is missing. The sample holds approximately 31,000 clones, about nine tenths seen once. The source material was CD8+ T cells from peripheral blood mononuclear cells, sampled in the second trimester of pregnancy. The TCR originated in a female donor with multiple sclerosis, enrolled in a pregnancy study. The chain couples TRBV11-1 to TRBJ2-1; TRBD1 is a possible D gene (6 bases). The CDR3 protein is CASSFLGAGNEQFF. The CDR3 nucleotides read TGTGCCAGCAGCTTCCTGGGGGCAGGGAATGAGCAGTTCTTC.